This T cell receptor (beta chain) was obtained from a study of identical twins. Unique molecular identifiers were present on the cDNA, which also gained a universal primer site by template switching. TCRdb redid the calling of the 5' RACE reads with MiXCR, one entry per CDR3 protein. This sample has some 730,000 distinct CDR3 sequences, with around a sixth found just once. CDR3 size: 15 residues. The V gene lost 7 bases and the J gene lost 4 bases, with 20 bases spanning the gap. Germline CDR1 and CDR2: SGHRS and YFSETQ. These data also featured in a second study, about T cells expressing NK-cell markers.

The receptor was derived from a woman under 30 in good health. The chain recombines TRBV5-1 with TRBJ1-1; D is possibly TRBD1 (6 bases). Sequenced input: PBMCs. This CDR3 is CASGERDTGSTEAFF. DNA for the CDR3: TGCGCCAGCGGGGAAAGGGACACAGGGAGCACTGAAGCTTTCTTT. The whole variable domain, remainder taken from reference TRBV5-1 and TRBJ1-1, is KAGVTQTPRYLIKTRGQQVTLSCSPISGHRSVSWYQQTPGQGLQFLFEYFSETQRNKGNFPGRFSGRQFSNSRSEMNVSTLELGDSALYLCASGERDTGSTEAFFGQGTRLTVV.